This T cell receptor beta chain was sequenced during a study of cytomegalovirus exposure and HLA in healthy donors. Study-wide background: The early release's HLA-typed donors yielded 65 million to 85 million unique TCRs.

In the case of this clone: Its antigen is unknown.

PCR used 60 Vbeta primers and 13 Jbeta primers. The data were produced by immunoSEQ multiplex PCR, yet TCRdb's version contains in-frame clones alone and is incomplete. The sample includes about 130,000 clones. CDR1 is SGHRS and CDR2 is YFSETQ in the germline V gene. The V segment lost 1 base and the J segment 7 bases; nucleotides outside the gene matches: 6. CDR3 size: 14 residues. Study-level points and caveats: Some TCR beta chains (roughly 160 of them) were listed as cytomegalovirus-associated. A later analysis reportedly identified an Asian-associated ancestry cluster as carrying fewer N-insertions than the approximately 730-donor mean.

Material for sequencing was PBMCs. The genes are TRBV5-1 and TRBJ2-7; 9 nucleotides line up with TRBD2. This sequence originates from a woman aged 40 to 50 in good health and CMV-seropositive. CDR3 nucleotide sequence: TGCGCCAGCAGCTTGATACTAGCGGGTGGGGAGCAGTACTTC. Its translation: CASSLILAGGEQYF.